This passage covers 31 T cell receptor beta chains from one sample sequenced in a study of Ad26.COV2.S vaccination and SARS-CoV-2 variants. Noted treatment: roughly 20 received Ad26.COV2.S at low or high dose, single or two shots; about 5 received placebo; per-sample allocation not given. Sampling was performed 63 days after the first vaccine or placebo injection. Profiled with immunoSEQ multiplex PCR; TCRdb holds only in-frame clones, not every one. The data hold 500,000 or so clones, with around 85% observed a single time. Material: peripheral blood, obtained in a trial of Ad26.COV2.S vaccine versus placebo. The source is a person between 18 and 60 years old who received the Ad26.COV2.S COVID-19 vaccine or a placebo.

This chain joins TRBV11-2 and TRBJ1-1; no firm D call. The CDR3 totals 14 residues. V was pared by 5 bases and J by 6 bases, with 16 bases between. CDR1 and CDR2 from the germline V gene are SGHAT and FQNNGV. This CDR3 is CASSARVGGSEAFF. For the CDR3, the DNA is TGTGCCAGCAGCGCCCGAGTAGGAGGGTCTGAAGCTTTCTTT.

The chain carries TRBV6-5 and TRBJ1-1, with D perhaps TRBD1 (5 bases). V lost 3 bases to trimming and J lost 0 bases, with 14 bases between them. Germline CDR1 is MNHEY and CDR2 is SVGAGI. The CDR3 runs to 16 residues. CDR3 sequence: CASSYRQGPMNTEAFF. CDR3 coding DNA: TGTGCCAGCAGTTATCGTCAGGGTCCAATGAACACTGAAGCTTTCTTT.

V is TRBV3-1 (or the pseudogene TRBV3-2) and J is TRBJ2-7; D unclear. Germline V gives CDR1 LGHDT, CDR2 YNNKEL (reference sequence). The CDR3 contains 13 residues. V gave up 4 bases and J gave up 1 base, with 8 bases separating them. This CDR3 is CASSLTPSYEQYF. The CDR3 DNA sequence: TGTGCCAGCAGCCTCACTCCATCCTACGAGCAGTACTTC.

The chain recombines TRBV2 with TRBJ1-2; 10 bases match TRBD1. Looked up from germline, CDR1 is SNHLY and CDR2 is FYNNEI. CDR3 length: 15 residues. V lost 5 bases and J lost 7; bases outside the gene matches: 10. DNA for the CDR3: TGTGCCAGCAGTTTAAAGACAGGGGGCGCGGTTGGCTACACCTTC. It is translated as CASSLKTGGAVGYTF.

V gene TRBV21-1 combines with J gene TRBJ2-6; the DNA was not compared with TRBD2, the D call given in the table. TRBV21-1 is given as a pseudogene. The CDR3 runs to 15 residues. In nucleotides, the CDR3 is TGTGCCAGCAGCAGGAGGAACTCTGGGGCCAACGTCCTGACTTTC. Translation: CASSRRNSGANVLTF.

This clone has only a few counts. This chain uses TRBV30 with TRBJ1-5; TRBD1 aligns across 7 bases. There are 13 residues in the CDR3. J lost 2 bases, V lost 5 bases, and 3 bases had no gene match. Germline CDR1 is GTSNPN and CDR2 is SVGIG (reference sequence). The CDR3 loop reads CAWAGQRNQPQHF. The CDR3 DNA sequence: TGTGCCTGGGCGGGACAGCGCAATCAGCCCCAGCATTTT.

The rearrangement links TRBV30 to TRBJ2-2; D may be TRBD2 (5 bases). The CDR3 is 14 residues long. From germline, CDR1 is GTSNPN and CDR2 SVGIG (reference sequence). With 2 bases removed from V and 1 base from J, the gap between germline ends came to 8 bases. This CDR3 reads CAWSPTKNTGELFF. The DNA of the CDR3 is TGTGCCTGGAGTCCGACTAAGAACACCGGGGAGCTGTTTTTT.

This sequence joins TRBV5-1 and TRBJ2-3, with 7 bases aligning to TRBD2. In germline, CDR1 is SGHRS, CDR2 YFSETQ. After removal of 4 bases from V and 2 bases from J, the junction contained 1 base not matched to a gene. This CDR3 has 13 residues. The CDR3: CASSRDYTDTQYF. The CDR3 DNA follows: TGCGCCAGCAGCAGGGACTACACAGATACGCAGTATTTT.

The gene calls are TRBV6-5 and TRBJ1-5; D is ambiguous. The length of the CDR3 is 13 residues. Germline V gene data show CDR1 as MNHEY and CDR2 as SVGAGI. V lost 5 bases and J lost 4, with 9 bases in between. The CDR3 sequence is CASSQTRNQPQHF. Here the CDR3 DNA reads TGTGCCAGCAGTCAAACAAGGAATCAGCCCCAGCATTTT.

The V gene is TRBV6-2 or TRBV6-3, the J gene TRBJ2-1; no definite D call. This CDR3 spans 16 amino acids. Trimming took 4 bases from V and 0 from J, leaving 13 bases between them. CDR1 and CDR2 from the germline V gene are MNHEY and SVGEGT. CDR3 sequence (DNA): TGTGCCAGCAGTTCGGATGGCCGATCCTCCTACAATGAGCAGTTCTTC. Translation gives CASSSDGRSSYNEQFF.

The V call is TRBV24-1, the J call TRBJ2-7; D is unclear. This CDR3 spans 13 amino acids. Germline loops: CDR1 KGHDR, CDR2 SFDVKD. Trimming took 5 bases from V and 0 from J, leaving 7 bases between them. CDR3: CATSGRPSYEQYF. For the CDR3, the DNA is TGTGCCACCAGTGGCCGCCCCTCCTACGAGCAGTACTTC.

This rearrangement joins TRBV30 to TRBJ1-1, with D possibly matching TRBD1 (6 bases). The CDR3 length is 15 residues. Germline V gives CDR1 GTSNPN, CDR2 SVGIG (reference sequence). V was clipped by 2 bases and J by 5 bases, with 18 bases between them. Here the CDR3 reads CAWSHPAAGETEAFF. CDR3 nucleotides: TGTGCCTGGAGTCACCCCGCGGCAGGGGAGACTGAAGCTTTCTTT.

V usage is TRBV5-6 and J usage is TRBJ1-1, with D maybe TRBD1 (5 bases). There are 12 residues in the CDR3. Germline-derived CDR1 and CDR2 are SGHDT and YYEEEE. The germline V and J ends were trimmed by 0 bases and 10 bases, with 10 bases remaining between them. CDR3 nucleotides: TGTGCCAGCAGCTTGGGGGGCGGTCGAGCTTTCTTT. It specifies CASSLGGGRAFF.

The chain joins TRBV27 to TRBJ1-6; no definite D call. Germline V gene lookup returns CDR1 MNHEY and CDR2 SMNVEV (reference sequence). This CDR3 spans 15 amino acids. V dropped 3 bases and J dropped 9 bases, with 15 bases sitting between them. CDR3 nucleotides: TGTGCCAGCAGTTTGGGCACGGGTGGTAGTTCACCCCTCCACTTT. Its protein is CASSLGTGGSSPLHF.

The chain joins TRBV7-3 to TRBJ1-1, with D possibly matching TRBD1 (5 bases). Trimming pared 2 bases from V and 5 bases from J, leaving 12 bases between. There are 14 residues in the CDR3. CDR1 SGHTA and CDR2 FQGTGA come from the germline V gene. The chain's CDR3 is CASSLFPGTTEAFF. The CDR3 region has the DNA TGTGCCAGCAGCTTATTCCCCGGGACGACTGAAGCTTTCTTT.

The rearrangement joins TRBV5-6 to TRBJ2-7, with TRBD1 identical over 9 bases. Per the germline V gene, CDR1 is SGHDT and CDR2 is YYEEEE. This CDR3 is 15 amino acids long. The J segment lost 5 bases and the V segment lost 3 bases, leaving 9 bases of the junction unmatched. CDR3 sequence reads: CASSYREDRGNEQYF. CDR3 DNA: TGTGCCAGCAGCTACCGAGAGGACAGGGGTAACGAGCAGTACTTC.

V is TRBV5-5 and J is TRBJ2-1, with a possible D match to TRBD1 (6 bases). Germline assignment: CDR1 SGHKS and CDR2 YYEKEE (reference sequence). The V and J ends lost 4 bases and 1 base respectively, with 9 bases between them. This CDR3 comprises 14 residues. The CDR3 DNA is TGTGCCAGCAGCCTGGACAGTTCCTACAATGAGCAGTTCTTC. This codes for CASSLDSSYNEQFF.

The chain has TRBV7-2 and TRBJ2-3, with 12 bases matching TRBD2. The CDR3 totals 17 residues. The germline gives CDR1 SGHTA, CDR2 FQGNSA. J was trimmed by 1 base and V by 2 bases; bases with no gene match: 4. CDR3 region: CASSLLAGGRGTDTQYF. The CDR3 DNA reads TGTGCCAGCAGCTTACTAGCGGGAGGGCGAGGCACAGATACGCAGTATTTT.

The chain is built from TRBV3-1 (or the pseudogene TRBV3-2) and TRBJ1-6; D possibly corresponds to TRBD1 (6 bases). Trimming removed 1 base from V and 7 bases from J, with 14 bases in between. The CDR3 is made up of 16 amino acids. Germline CDR1 reads LGHDT; CDR2 reads YNNKEL (reference sequence). The chain's CDR3 is CASSQAGDRLNSPLHF. CDR3 nucleotide sequence: TGTGCCAGCAGCCAAGCGGGAGACAGGCTAAATTCACCCCTCCACTTT.

The chain combines TRBV7-3 with TRBJ2-3; the match to TRBD2 covers 10 bases. The CDR3 consists of 16 residues. CDR1 is SGHTA and CDR2 is FQGTGA in the germline V gene. Trimming at V came to 1 base and at J to 1 base, leaving 2 bases not matched to a gene. This chain's CDR3 is CASSLKAGGRTDTQYF. CDR3 sequence (DNA): TGTGCCAGCAGCTTAAAAGCGGGAGGGCGCACAGATACGCAGTATTTT.

This CDR3 reads CASSQDQFGELFF. The DNA for the CDR3 is TGCGCCAGCAGCCAAGATCAGTTCGGGGAGCTGTTTTTT. The genes are TRBV4-3 and TRBJ2-2, with unresolved D. Trimming left V 0 bases short and J 7 bases short, with 6 bases between. CDR1 LGHNA and CDR2 YSLEER come from the germline V gene. This CDR3 is built from 13 residues.

This rearrangement joins TRBV6-6 to TRBJ1-2; D call uncertain. The CDR3 covers 15 residues. Germline-derived CDR1 and CDR2 are MNHNY and SVGAGI (reference sequence). The germline V and J ends were trimmed by 0 bases and 4 bases, with 12 bases remaining between them. Here the CDR3 DNA reads TGTGCCAGCAGTTACTCGAGCGGCGGTCGCTATGGCTACACCTTC. Translated, it gives CASSYSSGGRYGYTF.

This clone has only one observation. Only one base separates this from a far larger clonotype, so it likely reflects a read error. The V gene is TRBV12-3 or TRBV12-4, the J gene TRBJ2-2, with D possibly TRBD2 on 5 matching bases. This CDR3 has 13 amino acids. V lost 6 bases and J lost 6, with 11 bases in between. CDR3 sequence reads: CASSFGVAGELFF. In nucleotides, the CDR3 is TGTGCCAGCAGCTTCGGGGTGGCCGGGGAGCTGTTTTTT.

The V call is TRBV19, the J call TRBJ2-1; 7 bases match TRBD2. With V trimmed by 7 bases and J by 7 bases, 13 bases remained unmatched. Germline CDR1 and CDR2: LNHDA and SQIVND (reference sequence). The length of the CDR3 is 15 residues. The DNA for the CDR3 is TGTGCCAGTACCCCTGGGGCGGGAGTTGGAAATGAGCAGTTCTTC. It codes for CASTPGAGVGNEQFF.

The chain employs TRBV28 and TRBJ1-2; D gene uncertain. Trimming took 5 bases from V and 1 from J, leaving 5 bases between them. Germline values: CDR1 MDHEN, CDR2 SYDVKM. The CDR3 runs 12 residues. The CDR3 reads CASSTVNYGYTF. The CDR3 DNA follows: TGTGCCAGCAGTACAGTTAACTATGGCTACACCTTC.

This clone was detected a few times. J is TRBJ1-5 and V is TRBV7-9, with 7 bases aligning to TRBD1. The V gene's germline CDR1 is SEHNR and CDR2 FQNEAQ (reference sequence). V gave up 4 bases and J gave up 2 bases; unmatched junction bases: 5. This CDR3 is 15 amino acids long. CDR3 nucleotides: TGTGCCAGCAGCTCCGCGGGACAGCGCAATCAGCCCCAGCATTTT. Protein: CASSSAGQRNQPQHF.

This clone has a single count. V usage is TRBV7-8 and J usage is TRBJ2-1; TRBD1 is a possible D gene (6 bases). In germline, CDR1 is SGHVS, CDR2 FQNEAQ. The CDR3 is 16 residues long. Trimming removed 1 base from V and 5 bases from J, with 15 bases in between. This CDR3 reads CASSLGLSGVNNEQFF. The DNA for the CDR3 is TGTGCCAGCAGCTTAGGATTGTCAGGGGTGAACAATGAGCAGTTCTTC.

This sequence joins TRBV5-1 and TRBJ2-5; maybe TRBD1 (6 bases). Germline-derived CDR1 and CDR2 are SGHRS and YFSETQ. The CDR3 is 15 amino acids. V was trimmed by 0 bases and J by 4 bases, leaving 13 bases between them. CDR3 sequence reads: CASSLGTRGSETQYF. DNA for the CDR3: TGCGCCAGCAGCTTGGGGACCAGGGGATCAGAGACCCAGTACTTC.

The chain employs TRBV7-2 and TRBJ2-1; the match to TRBD2 covers 11 bases. The CDR3 length is 17 residues. The V segment lost 0 bases and the J segment 8 bases; nucleotides outside the gene matches: 9. Germline CDR1 reads SGHTA; CDR2 reads FQGNSA. In DNA form, the CDR3 reads TGTGCCAGCAGCTTAGCTAGCGGGAGGGCCGCGGGTCATGAGCAGTTCTTC. This sequence encodes CASSLASGRAAGHEQFF.

The V and J genes are TRBV5-6 and TRBJ1-2; 7 bases are a match to TRBD1. Germline lookup yields CDR1 SGHDT and CDR2 YYEEEE. The CDR3 is made up of 15 amino acids. V shed 2 bases, J shed 3 bases, and the junction held 7 bases outside the gene matches. The CDR3 bases are TGTGCCAGCAGCTTAGGGACAGCTAACGACTATGGCTACACCTTC. Translated: CASSLGTANDYGYTF. Full variable domain (rest looked up from reference TRBV5-6 and TRBJ1-2): DAGVTQSPTHLIKTRGQQVTLRCSPKSGHDTVSWYQQALGQGPQFIFQYYEEEERQRGNFPDRFSGHQFPNYSSELNVNALLLGDSALYLCASSLGTANDYGYTFGSGTRLTVV.

CDR3 DNA sequence: TGTGCCACCAGCAGAGTAGGATTCACCTACAATGAGCAGTTCTTC. As protein: CATSRVGFTYNEQFF. V usage is TRBV15 and J usage is TRBJ2-1; no clear D gene. CDR1 and CDR2 (germline): LNHNV, YYDKDF (reference sequence). The CDR3 has 15 residues. Trimming stripped 1 base from V and 2 bases from J, with 9 bases between. The entire variable domain, with the rest obtained from reference TRBV15 and TRBJ2-1, is as follows: DAMVIQNPRYQVTQFGKPVTLSCSQTLNHNVMYWYQQKSSQAPKLLFHYYDKDFNNEADTPDNFQSRRPNTSFCFLDIRSPGLGDTAMYLCATSRVGFTYNEQFFGPGTRLTVL.